Below, 13 T cell receptor beta chains from the same sample are listed, as sequenced in a study. A single record per CDR3 protein comes from TCRdb applying MiXCR to the 5' RACE reads. The table shows some 30,000 distinct CDR3 sequences, with roughly 24% occurring only once. Sequenced input: naive CD4+ T cells sorted from a lymph node. Subset meaning: naive CD4+ T cells, CD4+CD45RA+CD25-. All receptors come from a female donor with breast cancer.

The table lists this clonotype with a few counts. Just one base apart from a much larger clone, this may be a read error. The V and J genes are TRBV5-6 and TRBJ2-1; D remains ambiguous. The CDR3 runs to 11 residues. Looked up from germline, CDR1 is SGHDT and CDR2 is YYEEEE. The germline V and J ends were trimmed by 5 bases and 4 bases, with 4 bases remaining between them. In DNA form, the CDR3 reads TGTGCCAGCAGTCAGTACAATGAGCAGTTCTTC. Its protein is CASSQYNEQFF.

The V gene is TRBV4-2, the J gene TRBJ2-1; maybe TRBD2 (5 bases). CDR3 length: 16 amino acids. Trimming took 0 bases from V and 7 from J, leaving 16 bases between them. Germline loops: CDR1 LGHNA, CDR2 YNFKEQ. CDR3 loop: CASSQDVTGKKNEQFF. Here the CDR3 DNA reads TGTGCCAGCAGCCAAGATGTCACCGGGAAAAAGAATGAGCAGTTCTTC.

The CDR3 spells CASSVNYGYTF. CDR3 sequence (DNA): TGTGCCAGCAGCGTCAACTATGGCTACACCTTC. The chain is built from TRBV7-2 and TRBJ1-2, with D hard to call. Deletions cut 5 bases from V and 2 bases from J, with 3 bases between. Germline assignment: CDR1 SGHTA and CDR2 FQGNSA. The CDR3 covers 11 residues.

This clonotype was detected ten times or more. The rearrangement links TRBV4-1 to TRBJ2-7; TRBD1 aligns across 7 bases. Looked up from germline, CDR1 is MGHRA and CDR2 is YSYEKL. There are 13 residues in the CDR3. With 2 bases clipped from V and 6 bases from J, the junction kept 4 bases outside the gene matches. DNA of the CDR3: TGCGCCAGCAGCCAAAACAGGGGTAGCGAGCAGTACTTC. Encoded protein: CASSQNRGSEQYF.

This clonotype appeared many times. The chain joins TRBV7-2 to TRBJ2-3; no clear D gene. V gave up 1 base and J gave up 5 bases, with 7 bases separating them. Germline loops: CDR1 SGHTA, CDR2 FQGNSA. The CDR3 runs 13 residues. The DNA for the CDR3 is TGTGCCAGCAGCTTAGGACGCGGAGATACGCAGTATTTT. Translation gives CASSLGRGDTQYF.

This clonotype was counted only a few times. The chain links TRBV5-1 to TRBJ1-2; 8 nucleotides match TRBD1. The CDR3 is 14 residues long. From germline, CDR1 is SGHRS and CDR2 YFSETQ. V dropped 4 bases and J dropped 2; count of bases not matched to a gene: 4. CDR3 residues: CASSPGDRNYGYTF. In nucleotides, the CDR3 is TGCGCCAGCAGCCCCGGGGACAGGAACTATGGCTACACCTTC.

About this clonotype itself: A read error may produce the germline difference seen at one junction end. The J gene is TRBJ2-7, the V gene TRBV7-2; D ambiguous. This CDR3 has 11 amino acids. Germline CDR1 is SGHTA and CDR2 is FQGNSA. This chain's CDR3 is CASSGNYEQCF. The DNA of the CDR3 is TGTGCCAGCAGCGGAAACTACGAGCAGTGCTTC.

The genes are TRBV5-1 and TRBJ2-2, with D hard to call. Trimming stripped 0 bases from V and 6 bases from J, with 3 bases between. This CDR3 has 12 residues. Germline V gene lookup returns CDR1 SGHRS and CDR2 YFSETQ. Here the CDR3 reads CASSLESGELFF. CDR3 coding DNA: TGCGCCAGCAGCTTGGAGTCCGGGGAGCTGTTTTTT.

The J gene is TRBJ1-1, the V gene TRBV2, with 9 nucleotides matching TRBD1. With 6 bases clipped from V and 3 bases from J, the junction kept 8 bases outside the gene matches. The CDR3 extends over 15 amino acids. Germline values: CDR1 SNHLY, CDR2 FYNNEI. This CDR3 reads CASRSRDRAYTEAFF. Written as DNA, the CDR3 is TGTGCCAGCAGATCCCGGGACAGGGCTTACACTGAAGCTTTCTTT.

Of note for this clonotype: This may stem from a read error, because a much larger clone lies one nucleotide away. The V and J genes are TRBV12-3 or TRBV12-4 and TRBJ2-5; D gene uncertain. The CDR3 loop spans 11 amino acids. Trimming pared 8 bases from V and 6 bases from J, leaving 10 bases between. The CDR3 coding sequence is TGTGCCAGCTCCAGACTCCAGACCCAGTACTTC. Amino acids: CASSRLQTQYF.

This clonotype was counted only a few times. This sequence joins TRBV28 and TRBJ1-6; TRBD1 is a possible D gene (6 bases). CDR1 and CDR2 (germline): MDHEN, SYDVKM. The length of the CDR3 is 15 residues. Trimming removed 7 bases at V and 7 bases at J, with 17 bases between. The CDR3 loop reads CASILAGAPNSPLHF. CDR3 sequence (DNA): TGTGCCAGCATCCTTGCGGGGGCCCCAAATTCACCCCTCCACTTT.

The rearrangement uses TRBV7-9 and TRBJ2-1, with no clear D. Germline V gene lookup returns CDR1 SEHNR and CDR2 FQNEAQ (reference sequence). The CDR3 is 15 amino acids. Trimming left V 3 bases short and J 6 bases short, with 15 bases between. This chain's CDR3 is CASSLEGRLVNEQFF. The CDR3 region has the DNA TGTGCCAGCAGCTTGGAAGGTCGGTTGGTCAATGAGCAGTTCTTC.

This clonotype is deemed medium-sized (0.01 to 0.1%). The V call is TRBV5-1, the J call TRBJ2-7, with 10 nucleotides matching TRBD2. Germline-derived CDR1 and CDR2 are SGHRS and YFSETQ. The CDR3 extends over 18 amino acids. Trimming removed 1 base from V and 1 base from J; junction bases left unmatched: 11. DNA for the CDR3: TGCGCCAGCAGCTTGTCGCGGCTAGCGGGAGATGAATCCTACGAGCAGTACTTC. This encodes CASSLSRLAGDESYEQYF.